This entry is about one T cell receptor (beta chain). As yet, its antigen is unknown. This sample is part of a study of cytomegalovirus exposure and HLA in healthy donors. The CDR3 extends over 14 amino acids. CDR1 and CDR2 from the germline V gene are LGHNA and YNFKEQ. The ends were cut back, 1 base at V and 7 bases at J, with 13 bases in the middle. Study observations and caveats: Per a later analysis, approximately 16,000 TCR beta sequences showed association with HLA alleles at 0.05 false discovery rate. The study recorded over 150 TCR beta chains that were cytomegalovirus-associated.

PCR employed 60 Vbeta and 13 Jbeta primers. This table comes from immunoSEQ multiplex PCR, and its TCRdb copy is limited to in-frame clones, with some not included. Found here are some 120,000 clones, around 62% of them singletons; the top ten hold 7.5% to 9.5%. The sequencing input was PBMCs. This TCR derives from a woman between 40 and 55 years old in good health and CMV-seropositive. The chain recombines TRBV4-2 with TRBJ2-5, with a tentative D call TRBD2 (5 bases). The CDR3 protein is CASSQVSGLGTQYF. As DNA, the CDR3 is TGTGCCAGCAGCCAAGTGAGCGGTCTGGGGACCCAGTACTTC.